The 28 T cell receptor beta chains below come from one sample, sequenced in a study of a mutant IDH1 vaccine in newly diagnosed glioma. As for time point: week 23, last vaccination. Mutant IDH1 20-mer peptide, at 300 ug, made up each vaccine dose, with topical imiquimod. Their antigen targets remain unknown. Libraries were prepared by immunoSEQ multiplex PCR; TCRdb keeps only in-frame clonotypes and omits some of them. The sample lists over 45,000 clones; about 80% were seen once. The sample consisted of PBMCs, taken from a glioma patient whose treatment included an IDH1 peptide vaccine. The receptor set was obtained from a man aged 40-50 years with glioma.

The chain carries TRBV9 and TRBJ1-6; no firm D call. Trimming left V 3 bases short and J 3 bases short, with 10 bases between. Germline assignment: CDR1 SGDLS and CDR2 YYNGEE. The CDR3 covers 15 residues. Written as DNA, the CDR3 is TGTGCCAGCAGCGCCACCGGGAACTATAATTCACCCCTCCACTTT. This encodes CASSATGNYNSPLHF.

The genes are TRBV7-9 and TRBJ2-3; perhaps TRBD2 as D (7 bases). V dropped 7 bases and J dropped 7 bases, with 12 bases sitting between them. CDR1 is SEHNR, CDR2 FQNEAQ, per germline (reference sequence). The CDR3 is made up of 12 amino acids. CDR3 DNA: TGTGCCAGCACTCGGGGGGACAATACGCAGTATTTT. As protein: CASTRGDNTQYF.

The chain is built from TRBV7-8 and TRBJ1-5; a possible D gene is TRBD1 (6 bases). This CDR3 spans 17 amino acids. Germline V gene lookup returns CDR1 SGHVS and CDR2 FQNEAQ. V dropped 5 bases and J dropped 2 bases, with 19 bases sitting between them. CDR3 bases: TGTGCCAGCAGCCTTCCCCCCCACAGGGTGGGCAATCAGCCCCAGCATTTT. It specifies CASSLPPHRVGNQPQHF.

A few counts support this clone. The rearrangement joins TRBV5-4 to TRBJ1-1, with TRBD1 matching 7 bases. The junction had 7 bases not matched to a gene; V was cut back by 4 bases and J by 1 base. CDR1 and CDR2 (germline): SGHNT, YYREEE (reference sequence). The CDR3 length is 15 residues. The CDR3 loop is CASSMGDRKNTEAFF. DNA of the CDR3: TGTGCCAGCAGCATGGGGGACAGAAAGAACACTGAAGCTTTCTTT.

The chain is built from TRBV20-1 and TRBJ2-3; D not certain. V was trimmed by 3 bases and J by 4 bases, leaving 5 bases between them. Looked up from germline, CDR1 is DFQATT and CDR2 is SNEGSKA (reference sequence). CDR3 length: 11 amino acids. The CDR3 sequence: CSASQADTQYF. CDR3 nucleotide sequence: TGCAGTGCTAGTCAAGCAGATACGCAGTATTTT.

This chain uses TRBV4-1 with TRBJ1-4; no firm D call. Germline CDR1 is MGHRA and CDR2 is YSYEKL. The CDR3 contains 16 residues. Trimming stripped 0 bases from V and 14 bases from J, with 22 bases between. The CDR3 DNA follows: TGCGCCAGCAGCCAAGATCTCAGCCTTACGGCCTCAAGGCTGTTTTTT. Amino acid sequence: CASSQDLSLTASRLFF.

The CDR3 loop reads CAWGKGRAGLLAGNTIYF. DNA of the CDR3: TGTGCCTGGGGGAAGGGCAGGGCAGGGCTATTGGCTGGAAACACCATATATTTT. The chain is built from TRBV30 and TRBJ1-3; tentatively, D is TRBD1 (5 bases). V dropped 5 bases and J dropped 2 bases, with 25 bases sitting between them. Germline V gives CDR1 GTSNPN, CDR2 SVGIG (reference sequence). The CDR3 extends over 18 amino acids.

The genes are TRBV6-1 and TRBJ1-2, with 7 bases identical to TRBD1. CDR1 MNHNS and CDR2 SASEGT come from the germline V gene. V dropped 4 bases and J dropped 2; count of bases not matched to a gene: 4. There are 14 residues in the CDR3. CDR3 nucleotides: TGTGCCAGCAGTGTAGGGACAGAAAACTATGGCTACACCTTC. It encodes CASSVGTENYGYTF.

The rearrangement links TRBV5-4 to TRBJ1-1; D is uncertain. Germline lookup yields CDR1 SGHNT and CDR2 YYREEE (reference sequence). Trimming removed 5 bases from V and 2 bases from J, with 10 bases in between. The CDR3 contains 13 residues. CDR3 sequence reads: CASRDKLNTEAFF. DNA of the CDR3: TGTGCCAGCAGAGACAAATTAAACACTGAAGCTTTCTTT.

The CDR3 here is CASSLDRANYGYTF. CDR3 coding DNA: TGTGCCAGCAGCTTGGATCGGGCTAACTATGGCTACACCTTC. V gene TRBV5-6 combines with J gene TRBJ1-2; D is undetermined. The CDR3 consists of 14 residues. The germline V gene has CDR1 SGHDT and CDR2 YYEEEE. V was cut by 0 bases and J by 0 bases, with 6 bases left in between.

CDR3 region: CASSLEYRESYEQYF. The DNA for the CDR3 is TGCGCCAGCAGCTTGGAATACAGGGAGTCCTACGAGCAGTACTTC. The chain uses TRBV5-1 and TRBJ2-7, with D tentatively TRBD1 (6 bases). The CDR3 extends over 15 amino acids. Germline CDR1 reads SGHRS; CDR2 reads YFSETQ. V was shortened by 0 bases and J by 1 base, with 11 bases between the two germline ends.

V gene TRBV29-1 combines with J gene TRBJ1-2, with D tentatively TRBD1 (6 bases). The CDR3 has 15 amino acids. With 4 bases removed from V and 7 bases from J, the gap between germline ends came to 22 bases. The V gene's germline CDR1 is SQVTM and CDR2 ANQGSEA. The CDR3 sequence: CSVGGKGGLVGGYTF. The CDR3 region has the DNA TGCAGCGTTGGGGGGAAGGGGGGACTGGTAGGTGGCTACACCTTC.

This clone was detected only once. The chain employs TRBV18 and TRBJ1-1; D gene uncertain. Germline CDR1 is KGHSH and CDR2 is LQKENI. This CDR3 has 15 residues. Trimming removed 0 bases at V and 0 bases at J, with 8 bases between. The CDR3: CASSPPGVMNTEAFF. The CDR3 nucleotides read TGTGCCAGCTCACCACCAGGAGTTATGAACACTGAAGCTTTCTTT.

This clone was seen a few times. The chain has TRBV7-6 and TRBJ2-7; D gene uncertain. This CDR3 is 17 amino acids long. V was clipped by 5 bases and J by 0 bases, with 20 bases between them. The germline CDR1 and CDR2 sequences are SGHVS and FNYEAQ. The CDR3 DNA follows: TGTGCCAGCAGCCCCACGATGAACAGCGACCTCTCCTACGAGCAGTACTTC. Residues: CASSPTMNSDLSYEQYF.

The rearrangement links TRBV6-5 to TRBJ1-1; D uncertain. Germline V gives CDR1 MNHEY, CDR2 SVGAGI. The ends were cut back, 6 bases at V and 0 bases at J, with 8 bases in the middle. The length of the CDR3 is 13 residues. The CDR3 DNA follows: TGTGCCAGCAGAAGGACTGTGAACACTGAAGCTTTCTTT. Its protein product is CASRRTVNTEAFF.

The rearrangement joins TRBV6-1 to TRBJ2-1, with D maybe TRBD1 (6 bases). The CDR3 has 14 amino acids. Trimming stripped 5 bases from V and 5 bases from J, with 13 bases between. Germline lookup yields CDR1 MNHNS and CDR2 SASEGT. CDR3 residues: CASSTLTGNNEQFF. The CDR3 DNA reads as TGTGCCAGCAGTACCCTCACAGGGAACAATGAGCAGTTCTTC.

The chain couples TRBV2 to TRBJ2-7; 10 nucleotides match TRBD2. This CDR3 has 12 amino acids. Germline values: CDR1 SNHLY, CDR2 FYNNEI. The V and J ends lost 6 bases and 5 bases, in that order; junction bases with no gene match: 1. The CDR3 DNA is TGTGCCAGCAGGCTAGCGGGGGACGAGCAGTACTTC. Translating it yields CASRLAGDEQYF.

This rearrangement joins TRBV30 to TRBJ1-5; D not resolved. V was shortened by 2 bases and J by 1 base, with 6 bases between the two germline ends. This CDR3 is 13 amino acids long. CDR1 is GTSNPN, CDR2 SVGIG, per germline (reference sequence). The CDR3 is CAWSPTSNQPQHF. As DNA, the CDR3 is TGTGCCTGGAGTCCGACAAGCAATCAGCCCCAGCATTTT. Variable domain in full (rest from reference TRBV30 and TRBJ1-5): SQTIHQWPATLVQPVGSPLSLECTVEGTSNPNLYWYRQAAGRGLQLLFYSVGIGQISSEVPQNLSASRPQDRQFILSSKKLLLSDSGFYLCAWSPTSNQPQHFGDGTRLSIL.

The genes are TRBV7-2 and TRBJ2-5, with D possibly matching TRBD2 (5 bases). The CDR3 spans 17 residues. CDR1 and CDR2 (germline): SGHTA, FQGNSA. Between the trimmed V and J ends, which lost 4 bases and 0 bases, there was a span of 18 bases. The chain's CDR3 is CASSSRPRGNHQETQYF. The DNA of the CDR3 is TGTGCCAGCAGCTCCCGCCCTCGGGGAAACCACCAAGAGACCCAGTACTTC.

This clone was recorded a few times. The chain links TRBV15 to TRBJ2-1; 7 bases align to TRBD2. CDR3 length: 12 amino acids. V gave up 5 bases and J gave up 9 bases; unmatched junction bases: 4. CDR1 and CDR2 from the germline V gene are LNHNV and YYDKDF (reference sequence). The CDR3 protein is CATSAGVGEQFF. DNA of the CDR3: TGTGCCACCAGCGCGGGGGTCGGTGAGCAGTTCTTC.

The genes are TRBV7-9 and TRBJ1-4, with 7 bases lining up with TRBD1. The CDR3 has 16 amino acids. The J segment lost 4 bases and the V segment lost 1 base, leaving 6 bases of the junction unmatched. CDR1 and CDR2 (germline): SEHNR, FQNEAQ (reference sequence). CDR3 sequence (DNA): TGTGCCAGCAGCTTAGAGGCGACAGGGATTAATGAAAAACTGTTTTTT. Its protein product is CASSLEATGINEKLFF.

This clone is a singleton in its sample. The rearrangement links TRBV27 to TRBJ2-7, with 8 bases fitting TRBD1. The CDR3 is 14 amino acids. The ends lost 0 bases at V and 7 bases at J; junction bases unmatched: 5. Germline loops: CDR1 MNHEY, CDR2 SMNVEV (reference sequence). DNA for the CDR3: TGTGCCAGCAGTTTATCAGGACAGGGTAGGGAGCAGTACTTC. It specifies CASSLSGQGREQYF.

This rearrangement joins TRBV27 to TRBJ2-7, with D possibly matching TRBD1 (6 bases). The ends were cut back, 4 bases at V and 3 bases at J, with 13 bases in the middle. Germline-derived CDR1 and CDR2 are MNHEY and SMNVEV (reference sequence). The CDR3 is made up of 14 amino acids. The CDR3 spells CASSYRDRFYEQYF. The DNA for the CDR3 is TGTGCCAGCAGTTACCGCGACAGGTTCTACGAGCAGTACTTC.

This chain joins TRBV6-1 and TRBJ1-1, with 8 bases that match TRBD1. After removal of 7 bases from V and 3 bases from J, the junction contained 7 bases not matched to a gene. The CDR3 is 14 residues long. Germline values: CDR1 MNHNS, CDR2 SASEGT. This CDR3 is CASTPGRGHTEAFF. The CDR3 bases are TGTGCCAGCACCCCGGGCAGGGGGCACACTGAAGCTTTCTTT.

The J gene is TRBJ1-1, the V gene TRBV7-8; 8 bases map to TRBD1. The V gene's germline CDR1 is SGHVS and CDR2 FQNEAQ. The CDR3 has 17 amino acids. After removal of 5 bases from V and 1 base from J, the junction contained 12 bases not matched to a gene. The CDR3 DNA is TGTGCCAGCAGCGCAAGAGTTCGGACAGGGCAGAACACTGAAGCTTTCTTT. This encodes CASSARVRTGQNTEAFF.

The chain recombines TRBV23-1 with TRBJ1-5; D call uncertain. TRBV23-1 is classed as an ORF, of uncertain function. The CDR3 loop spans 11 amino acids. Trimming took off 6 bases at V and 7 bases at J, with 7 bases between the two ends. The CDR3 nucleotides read TGCGCCAGCAGGTTGCGGCAGCCCCAGCATTTT. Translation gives CASRLRQPQHF.

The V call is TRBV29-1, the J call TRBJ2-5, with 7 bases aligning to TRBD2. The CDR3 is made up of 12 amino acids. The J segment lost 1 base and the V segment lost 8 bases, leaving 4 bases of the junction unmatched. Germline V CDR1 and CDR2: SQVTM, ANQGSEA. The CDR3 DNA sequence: TGCAGCCACACGGGAGGCCAAGAGACCCAGTACTTC. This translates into CSHTGGQETQYF.

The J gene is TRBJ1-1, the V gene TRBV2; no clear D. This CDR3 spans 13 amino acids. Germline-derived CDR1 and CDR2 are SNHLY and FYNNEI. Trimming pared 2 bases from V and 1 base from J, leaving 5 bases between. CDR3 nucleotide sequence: TGTGCCAGCAGTGAACAGTCGAACACTGAAGCTTTCTTT. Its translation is CASSEQSNTEAFF.